This T cell receptor (beta chain) was captured by sequencing in a study of T cells in Graves' hyperthyroidism and ophthalmopathy. Study-wide results and limits: It was a median roughly 6.5 months before onset that the model predicted ophthalmopathy. Separation of ophthalmopathy from stable hyperthyroidism was achieved by a 13 V-J model.

Points on this clonotype: The antigen is not known.

Graves' hyperthyroidism qualified as stable when ophthalmopathy did not progress within 18 months. Together with thyroid ultrasound, orbital computed tomography, serum thyroxine and TRAb, clinical symptoms were used for diagnoses. This CDR3 contains 15 residues. With 3 bases removed from V and 2 bases from J, the gap between germline ends came to 11 bases. From germline, CDR1 is MNHNS and CDR2 SASEGT. The source material, RNA transcripts, was used to amplify TCR beta CDR3 regions. The TCR CDR3 was amplified in a first-round RT-PCR using the HTBI primer set. TCRdb processed the multiplex PCR reads anew with MiXCR; each CDR3 protein has one entry. The table lists approximately 400,000 distinct CDR3 sequences, 14% to 15% of them singletons.

Sample: blood. V and J are TRBV6-1 and TRBJ2-1; D ambiguous. The source of this sequence is a woman younger than 45 with Graves' hyperthyroidism. CDR3: CASSESPTPYNEQFF. CDR3 sequence (DNA): TGTGCCAGCAGTGAGTCCCCTACCCCCTACAATGAGCAGTTCTTC.